This T cell receptor beta chain came from a study of blood T cell repertoires in COVID-19. Study as a whole: The samples span acute and convalescent COVID-19 from the United States, Italy and Spain.

Germline CDR1 is MNHNS and CDR2 is SASEGT. There are 17 residues in the CDR3. V was pared by 4 bases and J by 2 bases, with 8 bases of the junction left unmatched. Measured with immunoSEQ multiplex PCR; TCRdb has only the in-frame clones, and not every one. The repertoire holds 200,000 to 250,000 clones, with about 92% as singletons. J is TRBJ1-5 and V is TRBV6-1; 10 nucleotides agree with TRBD1. The specimen sequenced was peripheral blood. The receptor comes from a man aged 25 to 45 with acute or convalescent COVID-19. CDR3 loop: CASSGTGGRGRNQPQHF. Here the CDR3 DNA reads TGTGCCAGCAGTGGGACAGGGGGACGGGGCCGCAATCAGCCCCAGCATTTT.